This TCR beta chain was recovered during a study of OX40 agonist ivuxolimab in advanced cancers. Looking at the study overall: Ivuxolimab, which targeted the costimulatory receptor OX40 (CD134), was an agonistic, fully human IgG2 monoclonal antibody. The paper covers the monotherapy dose-escalation part of the phase I ivuxolimab trial, which included N ≈ 54 patients. In the dose-escalation cohort, more than 80% of patients were male, and the mean age was roughly 60 years with a range of roughly 20 to 80. Patients were allowed to have had prior anti-PD-1, anti-PD-L1 or anti-CTLA-4 therapy, and around 43% of the dose-escalation patients had been treated with checkpoint inhibitors. The purpose of peripheral TCRbeta sequencing was to test whether ivuxolimab changed TCR sequence diversity and led to clonal T-cell expansion. Among the 50 to 55 dose-escalation patients, roughly 20 had hepatocellular carcinoma, 15 or so melanoma, 9 renal cell carcinoma and 9 head and neck cancer. Partial responses were achieved by three dose-escalation patients, of whom one had hepatocellular carcinoma and two had cutaneous melanoma. Intravenous ivuxolimab was administered to patients every 2 weeks at six dose levels: 0.01, 0.1, 0.3, 1.5, 3 and 10 mg/kg. Summary of the overall study and its limitations: At doses of 0.1 to 3.0 mg/kg, clonal expansion of both CD4+ and CD8+ blood T cells was observed from baseline to week 6. Low levels of normalized T-cell clonal expansion were also seen in some nonresponding patients. In the 0.1-3.0 mg/kg groups, partial responders had among the lowest normalized peripheral clonal expansion, particularly in CD8+ T cells. After ivuxolimab, more expanded clones were found on average in CD8+ T cells than in CD4+ T cells. Antigen specificity was not determined for the clonally expanded peripheral T cells.

Patients with a history of autoimmune disease or receiving systemic immunosuppression were excluded from the trial. Peripheral blood for TCR sequencing was collected from all dose cohorts at baseline, on cycle 4 day 1, and on cycle 7 day 1. Samples were obtained from an open-label, multicenter, first-in-human phase I dose-escalation trial of ivuxolimab. Adults with locally advanced or metastatic melanoma, renal cell, hepatocellular, or head and neck squamous cell carcinoma were enrolled in the trial. CD4+ and CD8+ T cells were sorted separately from peripheral blood before TCR sequencing. In the germline V gene (reference sequence), CDR1 corresponds to SEHNR and CDR2 to FQNEAQ. V lost 5 bases and J lost 2 bases, and the count of bases not matched to a germline gene is 9. Counted from cysteine to phenylalanine, this CDR3 has 17 amino acids. Only the CDR3 region is kept as DNA, spanning 51 bases read in frame from base 1.

Genomic DNA was extracted from sorted cells for sequencing of the TCRbeta CDR3 region. TCRbeta CDR3 regions were sequenced using the immunoSEQ Assay. The immuneACCESS repertoire file appears here via TCRdb, limited to in-frame rearrangements. These files lack a portion of the clones; in checked studies, under half of the deficit traces to unresolved V genes, and the cause of the others is not known. The sample table contains some 80,000 clones; only one count was recorded for 94% of them. Clones ranked in the top ten supply roughly 22% of the sample. Worth noting for this clone: No antigen is known for it. Base qualities were left out, and no much larger clone turns up one base away.

Source: CD4+ or CD8+ T cells sorted from blood, taken in a trial of the OX40 agonist ivuxolimab. The source is an adult with an advanced solid tumor such as melanoma, head and neck, liver or kidney cancer. The chain uses TRBV7-9 and TRBJ2-4, with 10 central nucleotides matching TRBD2. The CDR3 region: CASSAQTSGLTKNIQYF. The nucleotide sequence reads TGTGCCAGCAGCGCCCAGACTAGCGGGTTAACCAAAAACATTCAGTACTTC.